One T cell receptor (beta chain) is described in this entry. Naive CD8 cells, CD45RO-negative and positively selected for CCR7, excluded terminally differentiated effector memory CD45RA+ cells. The sample belongs to a study of shared clonotypes between healthy human individuals. Overall study context: The composition of the donors was a couple of women and a few men aged 18 to 49.

Template for every sorted-subset replicate PCR totaled approximately 0.2 ug DNA, 25,000 to 35,000 T cell genomes. Assay: immunoSEQ multiplex PCR; the TCRdb copy retains only in-frame clones and omits some. The sample records fewer than 800,000 clones, approximately 90% being singletons. Germline loops: CDR1 SEHNR, CDR2 FQNEAQ (reference sequence). The CDR3 runs 13 residues. V trimming: 5 bases; J trimming: 7 bases; junction bases outside the gene matches: 5. Sequencing was carried out using naive CD8+ T cells sorted from blood. The receptor was isolated from a man aged 25-40 years in good health. V and J are TRBV7-9 and TRBJ1-1, with 9 bases lining up with TRBD1. CDR3 sequence reads: CASSNWTGVEAFF. The DNA for the CDR3 is TGTGCCAGCAGCAACTGGACAGGGGTTGAAGCTTTCTTT.